A selection of T cell receptor beta chains follows, all from one sample in a study of CD8+ T cells in alopecia areata. The data were produced by immunoSEQ multiplex PCR, yet TCRdb's version contains in-frame clones alone and is incomplete. The sample records 150,000 or so clones, 40% to 50% being singletons. Sequenced material: CD4+ T cells sorted from blood. Receptors were obtained from a human donor with alopecia areata. The CDR3 runs from the conserved cysteine through the conserved F or W. Fields, in order: D gene, J gene, V gene, clone size, CDR3 length, CDR3 DNA, CDR3 protein. D genes are given only for firm matches. Rows may omit the clone size; those that give it use once, few, many or a size class.

>NA|TRBJ1-2|TRBV29-1|NA|13
TGCAGCGTTGTGTCCGGGGCTAACTATGGCTACACCTTC
CSVVSGANYGYTF
>TRBD1|TRBJ2-4|TRBV20-1|NA|11
TGCAGTGCTACGACAGGGATCATTCAGTACTTC
CSATTGIIQYF
>NA|TRBJ1-5|TRBV30|NA|15
TGTGCCTGGAGTGTAAATAGCAGAGGCAATCAGCCCCAGCATTTT
CAWSVNSRGNQPQHF
>TRBD2|TRBJ2-2|TRBV7-6|NA|15
TGTGCCAGCAGTAGGGGACTAGACAACACCGGGGAGCTGTTTTTT
CASSRGLDNTGELFF
>TRBD2|TRBJ2-3|TRBV27|once|16
TGTGCCAGCAGTTTTGACGGGAGGGCTAGCACAGATACGCAGTATTTT
CASSFDGRASTDTQYF
>NA|TRBJ2-3|TRBV9|NA|17
TGTGCCAGCAGCGTAGTTTCAGGGGGACTTCTCACAGATACGCAGTATTTT
CASSVVSGGLLTDTQYF
>NA|TRBJ1-5|TRBV5-1|NA|13
TGCGCCAGCAGCTTGGGTCCAAATCAGCCCCAGCATTTT
CASSLGPNQPQHF
>NA|TRBJ2-5|TRBV5-6|NA|15
TGTGCCAGCAGCGCCGCATTGACCAATCAAGAGACCCAGTACTTC
CASSAALTNQETQYF
>NA|TRBJ2-5|TRBV10-3|NA|15
TGTGCCATCAGTGAGTCCGGCTCCACAAAAGAGACCCAGTACTTC
CAISESGSTKETQYF
>TRBD1|TRBJ2-5|TRBV5-1|few|13
TGCGCCAGCAGCGGGGGACAGCAAGAGACCCAGTACTTC
CASSGGQQETQYF
>NA|TRBJ2-1|TRBV7-2|NA|15
TGTGCCAGCAGCACGAGGCACCTCTTCTCCAATGAGCAGTTCTTC
CASSTRHLFSNEQFF
>NA|TRBJ1-2|TRBV7-9|NA|15
TGTGCCAGCAGCATCGGGCAGGGGAAGGGAGAAGGCTACACCTTC
CASSIGQGKGEGYTF
>NA|TRBJ2-1|TRBV9|NA|15
TGTGCCAGCAGCGAGACCGGACCCCCCTACAATGAGCAGTTCTTC
CASSETGPPYNEQFF
>NA|TRBJ1-1|TRBV29-1|few|15
TGCAGCGTTGTCGGGACAATCCCCCAAAACACTGAAGCTTTCTTT
CSVVGTIPQNTEAFF
>NA|TRBJ2-3|TRBV29-1|NA|17
TGCAGCGTGGCAGGGTTAACGGACCAGATGAGCACAGATACGCAGTATTTT
CSVAGLTDQMSTDTQYF
>NA|TRBJ1-2|TRBV14|NA|13
TGTGCCAGCAGCCAAAAGCTAGCGTATGGCTACACCTTC
CASSQKLAYGYTF
>TRBD2|TRBJ2-1|TRBV29-1|NA|12
TGCGGAGGCAGGCGGGAGGGCCTGGAGCAGTTCTTC
CGGRREGLEQFF
>TRBD1|TRBJ2-5|TRBV29-1|once|15
TGCAGCGTTGGTCGCAGGTTAGGGGGCGCGGAGACCCAGTACTTC
CSVGRRLGGAETQYF
>NA|TRBJ2-3|TRBV29-1|once|11
TGCAGCGTTGACAGGGTAGATACGCAGTATTTT
CSVDRVDTQYF
>NA|TRBJ2-3|TRBV7-6|NA|14
TGTGCCAGCAGCTTAGGGTCGGTGGGGGATACGCAGTATTTT
CASSLGSVGDTQYF
>TRBD2|TRBJ2-5|TRBV7-9|NA|17
TGTGCCAGCAGCTTAGGTTCTCGAAGCGGGAGTGAAGAGACCCAGTACTTC
CASSLGSRSGSEETQYF
>NA|TRBJ1-2|TRBV18|few|13
TGTGCCAGCTCACCAAAGGGAAACTATGGCTACACCTTC
CASSPKGNYGYTF
>TRBD2|TRBJ2-7|TRBV13|NA|15
TGTGCCAGCAGCTTAGTTCGGCGGGAGGGCTCCTGGCAGTACTTC
CASSLVRREGSWQYF
>NA|TRBJ2-5|TRBV29-1|NA|14
TGCAGCGCCCGTCCCGGTACGACCCAAGAGACCCAGTACTTC
CSARPGTTQETQYF
>NA|TRBJ2-3|TRBV5-1|few|12
TGCGCCAGCAGCTTGGCCGGGACTTCGCAGTATTTT
CASSLAGTSQYF
>NA|TRBJ2-6|TRBV28|few|13
TGTGCCAGCAGTCTAATTGGGGCCAACGTCCTGACTTTC
CASSLIGANVLTF
>NA|TRBJ2-1|TRBV7-9|NA|12
TGTGCCAGCAGCTCGCCCCCGAATGAGCAGTTCTTC
CASSSPPNEQFF
>NA|TRBJ1-1|TRBV25-1|NA|13
TGTGCCAGCAGTCGAGACTACACCACTGAAGCTTTCTTT
CASSRDYTTEAFF
>NA|TRBJ2-1|TRBV5-1|once|14
TGCGCCAGCAGCACTACGGGAGTCTACAATGAGCAGTTCTTC
CASSTTGVYNEQFF
>TRBD2|TRBJ2-7|TRBV6-5|NA|15
TGTGCCAGCAGGGGCGGGAGTCCTCACCGGGGAGAGCAGTACTTC
CASRGGSPHRGEQYF
>NA|TRBJ2-5|TRBV5-1|NA|14
TGCGCCAGCAGCTTATACAGGGACCGAGAGACCCAGTACTTC
CASSLYRDRETQYF
>NA|TRBJ2-5|TRBV5-1|few|13
TGCGCCAGCAGCTTGATACAGCAGGAGACCCAGTACTTC
CASSLIQQETQYF
>NA|TRBJ2-5|TRBV4-1|NA|13
TGCGCCAGCAGCCAAGTTTTAGGAGAGACCCAGTACTTC
CASSQVLGETQYF
>TRBD1|TRBJ2-2|TRBV29-1|NA|14
TGCAGCGTTGAGGCTCAACAGGGGACCGGGGAGCTGTTTTTT
CSVEAQQGTGELFF
>TRBD1|TRBJ2-7|TRBV6-5|NA|14
TGTGCCAGCAGGACACCGGGACAGAACTACGAGCAGTACTTC
CASRTPGQNYEQYF
>NA|TRBJ2-2|TRBV6-5|NA|11
TGTGCCAGCACCAACACCGGGGAGCTGTTTTTT
CASTNTGELFF
>NA|TRBJ1-4|TRBV29-1|NA|14
TGCAGCGCTCGCACCGGGACCGGGACTGAAAAACTGTTTTTT
CSARTGTGTEKLFF
>NA|TRBJ2-6|TRBV13|NA|16
TGTGCCAGCAGCCCCTCTTGGAGCTCTGGGGCCAACGTCCTGACTTTC
CASSPSWSSGANVLTF
>TRBD1|TRBJ1-1|TRBV6-5|NA|16
TGTGCCAGCAGTTACTCGGGGACAGGGGCTGCAACTGAAGCTTTCTTT
CASSYSGTGAATEAFF
>NA|TRBJ2-3|TRBV30|NA|15
TGTGCCTGGGTATCCAAATCGGCCGCCCGGGATACGCAGTATTTT
CAWVSKSAARDTQYF
>NA|TRBJ1-2|TRBV28|NA|13
TGTGCCAGCAGTCAGTCAGGGGTCTATGGCTACACCTTC
CASSQSGVYGYTF
>NA|TRBJ1-5|TRBV28|NA|14
TGTGCCAGCAGTTTAGAGCGGGGCAATCAGCCCCAGCATTTT
CASSLERGNQPQHF
>NA|TRBJ2-1|TRBV29-1|NA|12
TGCAGCGTTGATATTATATACAATGAGCAGTTCTTC
CSVDIIYNEQFF
>NA|TRBJ2-7|TRBV18|NA|13
TGTGCCAGCTCTGGCACAGGGACCTACGAGCAGTACTTC
CASSGTGTYEQYF
>TRBD1|TRBJ2-7|TRBV5-1|NA|15
TGCGCCAGCAGCTTAAACCGGGACAGGGGGCCCGAGCAGTACTTC
CASSLNRDRGPEQYF
>NA|TRBJ1-2|TRBV2|few|15
TGTGCCAGCAGTGAATCCTGGGGTGGTGGACCTGGCTACACCTTC
CASSESWGGGPGYTF
>TRBD2|TRBJ2-5|TRBV28|NA|15
TGTGCCAGCAGGGGACTAGCGGGCCGCCAAGAGACCCAGTACTTC
CASRGLAGRQETQYF
>NA|TRBJ2-6|TRBV19|few|15
TGTGCCACATCCAAGGCTAGAGCTGGGGCCAACGTCCTGACTTTC
CATSKARAGANVLTF
>NA|TRBJ1-5|TRBV7-9|few|14
TGTGCCAGCAGCGTCGACAGCCTAAATCAGCCCCAGCATTTT
CASSVDSLNQPQHF
>TRBD1|TRBJ2-7|TRBV29-1|NA|13
TGCAGCGGACGGGGACAGGGGGCTCACGAGCAGTACTTC
CSGRGQGAHEQYF
>TRBD2|TRBJ2-3|TRBV4-1|NA|18
TGCGCCAGCAGCCAAGACCCTGGGGCTAGCGGACCCACAGATACGCAGTATTTT
CASSQDPGASGPTDTQYF
>NA|TRBJ2-5|TRBV29-1|few|12
TGCAGCGTTGCTAAGGGGTCAGAGACCCAGTACTTC
CSVAKGSETQYF
>NA|TRBJ2-5|TRBV13|NA|16
TGTGCCAGCAGCTTAGGGCGCGATGGCGGCAAGACGACCCAGTACTTC
CASSLGRDGGKTTQYF
>NA|TRBJ2-2|TRBV2|few|14
TGTGCCAGCAGTGAAGCTGGGAACACCGGGGAGCTGTTTTTT
CASSEAGNTGELFF
>NA|TRBJ2-7|TRBV10-3|few|13
TGTGCCACCGTGGAGGCAGCTCAGGACGAGCAGTACTTC
CATVEAAQDEQYF
>NA|TRBJ2-2|TRBV5-1|once|15
TGCGCCAGCAGCCCAACAGGGACGAACACCGGGGAGCTGTTTTTT
CASSPTGTNTGELFF
>TRBD1|TRBJ1-4|TRBV6-6|few|15
TGTGCCAGCAGTTACGATTACGGGACAGGGGAAAAACTGTTTTTT
CASSYDYGTGEKLFF
>NA|TRBJ2-7|TRBV7-9|NA|13
TGTGCCAGCATCCAATCAGGGAACTACGAGCAGTACTTC
CASIQSGNYEQYF
>TRBD1|TRBJ2-7|TRBV2|NA|14
TGTGCCAGCAGTGACTGGACAGGGGCATACGAGCAGTACTTC
CASSDWTGAYEQYF